The present T cell receptor beta chain was sequenced within a study of blood T cell repertoires in COVID-19. Assay used: immunoSEQ multiplex PCR; TCRdb lists only in-frame clones, some missing. The table has over 200,000 clones, approximately 88% seen once; the top ten hold 9% to 12%. Participants were aged about 18 to 100 years from approximately 24 US areas. Cohorts were assigned according to the clinical history that participants reported. This CDR3 comprises 13 residues. V was trimmed by 7 bases and J by 4 bases, leaving 8 bases between them. The sequence was obtained from a man aged 18-30 years with acute COVID-19. The sample comprised PBMCs or T cells enriched from blood (not recorded which). The rearrangement uses TRBV12-3 or TRBV12-4 and TRBJ2-6, with D hard to call. In DNA form, the CDR3 reads TGTGCCAGCACTTCTCTCGGGGCCAACGTCCTGACTTTC. Translated: CASTSLGANVLTF.